A single sample gave rise to the 2 T cell receptor beta chains below, sequenced in a study of lymphopenia after photon versus proton radiotherapy. TCRdb keeps only in-frame clones here, not all; method: immunoSEQ multiplex PCR. The repertoire holds 75,000 to 95,000 clones, with approximately 82% as singletons. Sequences were derived from peripheral blood, sampled from a patient treated with proton-based radiotherapy. The receptor source for this set is a man between 60 and 75 years old with pancreatic cancer.

The chain combines TRBV27 with TRBJ2-7; 9 nucleotides match TRBD2. Germline lookup yields CDR1 MNHEY and CDR2 SMNVEV (reference sequence). The CDR3 runs 15 residues. V trimming: 5 bases; J trimming: 7 bases; junction bases outside the gene matches: 12. CDR3 nucleotides: TGTGCCAGCAGTCCAGTGGCTAGCGGGGTGAGTGAGCAGTACTTC. Translation gives CASSPVASGVSEQYF.

The rearrangement links TRBV5-6 to TRBJ1-2; D remains unclear. The CDR3 has 15 residues. Germline V CDR1 and CDR2: SGHDT, YYEEEE. V was clipped by 0 bases and J by 4 bases, with 13 bases between them. CDR3 DNA: TGTGCCAGCAGCTTGGGCGGCGGGGAGCGCTATGGCTACACCTTC. It codes for CASSLGGGERYGYTF.